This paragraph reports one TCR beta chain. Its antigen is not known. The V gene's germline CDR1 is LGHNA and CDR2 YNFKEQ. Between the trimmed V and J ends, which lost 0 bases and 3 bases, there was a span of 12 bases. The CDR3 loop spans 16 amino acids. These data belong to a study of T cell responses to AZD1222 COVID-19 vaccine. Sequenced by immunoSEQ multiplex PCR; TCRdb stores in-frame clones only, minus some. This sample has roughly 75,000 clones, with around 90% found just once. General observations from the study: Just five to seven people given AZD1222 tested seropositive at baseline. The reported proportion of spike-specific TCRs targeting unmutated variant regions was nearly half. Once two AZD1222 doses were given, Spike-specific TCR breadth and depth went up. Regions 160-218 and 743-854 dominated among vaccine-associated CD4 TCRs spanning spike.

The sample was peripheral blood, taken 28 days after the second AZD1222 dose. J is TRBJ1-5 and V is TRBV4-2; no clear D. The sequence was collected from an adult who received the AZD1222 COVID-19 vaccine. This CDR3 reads CASSQDPTHANQPQHF. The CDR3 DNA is TGTGCCAGCAGCCAAGATCCCACTCATGCCAATCAGCCCCAGCATTTT.